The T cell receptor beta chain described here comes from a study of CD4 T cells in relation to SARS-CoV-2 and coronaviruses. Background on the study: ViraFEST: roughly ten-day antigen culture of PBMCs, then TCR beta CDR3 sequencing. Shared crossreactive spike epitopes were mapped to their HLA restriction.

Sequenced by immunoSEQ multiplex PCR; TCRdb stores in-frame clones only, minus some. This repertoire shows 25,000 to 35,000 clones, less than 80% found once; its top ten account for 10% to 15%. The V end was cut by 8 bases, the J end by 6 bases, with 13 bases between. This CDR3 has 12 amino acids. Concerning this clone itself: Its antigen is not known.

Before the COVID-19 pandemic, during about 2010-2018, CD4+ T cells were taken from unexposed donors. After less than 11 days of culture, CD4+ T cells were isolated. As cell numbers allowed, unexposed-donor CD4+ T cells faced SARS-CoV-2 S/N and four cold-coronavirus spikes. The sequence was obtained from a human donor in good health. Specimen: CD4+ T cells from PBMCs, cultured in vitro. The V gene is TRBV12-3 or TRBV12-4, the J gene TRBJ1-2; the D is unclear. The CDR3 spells CASGVGGNGYTF. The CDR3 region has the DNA TGTGCCAGCGGAGTTGGAGGGAATGGCTACACCTTC.